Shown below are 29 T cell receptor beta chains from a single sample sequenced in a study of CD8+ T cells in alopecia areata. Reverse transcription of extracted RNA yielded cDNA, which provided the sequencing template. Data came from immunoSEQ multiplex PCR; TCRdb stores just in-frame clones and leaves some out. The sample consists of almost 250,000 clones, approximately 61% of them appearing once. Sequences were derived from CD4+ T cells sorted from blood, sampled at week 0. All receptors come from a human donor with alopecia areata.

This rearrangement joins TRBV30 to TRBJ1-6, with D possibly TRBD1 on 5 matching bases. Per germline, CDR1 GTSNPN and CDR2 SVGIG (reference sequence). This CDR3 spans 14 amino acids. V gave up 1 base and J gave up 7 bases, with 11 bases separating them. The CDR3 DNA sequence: TGTGCCTGGAGTGGGTTCCAGGGAAATTCACCCCTCCACTTT. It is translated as CAWSGFQGNSPLHF. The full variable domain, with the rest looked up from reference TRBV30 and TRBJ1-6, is SQTIHQWPATLVQPVGSPLSLECTVEGTSNPNLYWYRQAAGRGLQLLFYSVGIGQISSEVPQNLSASRPQDRQFILSSKKLLLSDSGFYLCAWSGFQGNSPLHFGNGTRLTVT.

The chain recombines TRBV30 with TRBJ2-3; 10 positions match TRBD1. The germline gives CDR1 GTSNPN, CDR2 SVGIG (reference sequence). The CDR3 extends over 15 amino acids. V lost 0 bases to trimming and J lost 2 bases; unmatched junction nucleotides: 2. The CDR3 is CAWSVTGGNTDTQYF. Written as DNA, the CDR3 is TGTGCCTGGAGTGTGACAGGGGGCAACACAGATACGCAGTATTTT.

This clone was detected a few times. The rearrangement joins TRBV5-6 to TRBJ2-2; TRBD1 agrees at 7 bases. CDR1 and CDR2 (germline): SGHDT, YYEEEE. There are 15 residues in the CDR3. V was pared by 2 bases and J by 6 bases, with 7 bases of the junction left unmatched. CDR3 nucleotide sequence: TGTGCCAGCAGCTTACGGACAGGACAGGCCGGGGAGCTGTTTTTT. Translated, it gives CASSLRTGQAGELFF.

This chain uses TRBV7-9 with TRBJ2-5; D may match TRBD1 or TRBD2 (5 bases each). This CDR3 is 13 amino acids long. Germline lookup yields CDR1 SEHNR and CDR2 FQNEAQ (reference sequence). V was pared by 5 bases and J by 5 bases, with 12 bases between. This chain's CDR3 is CASSPTWGETQYF. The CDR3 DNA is TGTGCCAGCAGCCCGACATGGGGGGAGACCCAGTACTTC.

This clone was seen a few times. In nucleotides, the CDR3 is TGTGCCAGCAGTCCTCTTTCACGGTCAAATTCACCCCTCCACTTT. Its translation: CASSPLSRSNSPLHF. J is TRBJ1-6 and V is TRBV27; D unclear. The CDR3 extends over 15 amino acids. Germline V gives CDR1 MNHEY, CDR2 SMNVEV (reference sequence). V was shortened by 5 bases and J by 7 bases, with 15 bases between the two germline ends.

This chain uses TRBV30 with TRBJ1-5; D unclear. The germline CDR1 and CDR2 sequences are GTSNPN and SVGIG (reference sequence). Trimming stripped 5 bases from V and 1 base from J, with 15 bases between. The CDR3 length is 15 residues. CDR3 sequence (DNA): TGTGCCTGGGGAGGCCCGGGCCCGAGCAATCAGCCCCAGCATTTT. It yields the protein CAWGGPGPSNQPQHF. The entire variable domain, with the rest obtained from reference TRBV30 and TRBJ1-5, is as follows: SQTIHQWPATLVQPVGSPLSLECTVEGTSNPNLYWYRQAAGRGLQLLFYSVGIGQISSEVPQNLSASRPQDRQFILSSKKLLLSDSGFYLCAWGGPGPSNQPQHFGDGTRLSIL.

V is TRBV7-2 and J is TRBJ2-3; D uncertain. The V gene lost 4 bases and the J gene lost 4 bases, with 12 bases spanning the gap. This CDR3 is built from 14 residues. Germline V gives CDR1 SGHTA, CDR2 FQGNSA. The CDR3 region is CASSSTRMPDTQYF. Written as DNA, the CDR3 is TGTGCCAGCAGCTCCACCCGGATGCCAGATACGCAGTATTTT.

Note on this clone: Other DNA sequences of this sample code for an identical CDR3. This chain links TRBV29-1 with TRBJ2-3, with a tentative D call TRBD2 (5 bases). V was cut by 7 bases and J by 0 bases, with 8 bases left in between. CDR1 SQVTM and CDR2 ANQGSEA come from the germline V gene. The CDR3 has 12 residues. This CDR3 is CSAGGSTDTQYF. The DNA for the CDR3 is TGCAGCGCTGGCGGGAGCACAGATACGCAGTATTTT.

CDR3 DNA: TGCAGCGTTTCTCGCTCCACTGAAGCTTTCTTT. It encodes CSVSRSTEAFF. This chain links TRBV29-1 with TRBJ1-1; D remains ambiguous. Germline CDR1 SQVTM, CDR2 ANQGSEA. This CDR3 contains 11 residues. Trimming removed 5 bases at V and 4 bases at J, with 8 bases between. The full variable domain, rest sourced from reference TRBV29-1 and TRBJ1-1, is SAVISQKPSRDICQRGTSLTIQCQVDSQVTMMFWYRQQPGQSLTLIATANQGSEATYESGFVIDKFPISRPNLTFSTLTVSNMSPEDSSIYLCSVSRSTEAFFGQGTRLTVV.

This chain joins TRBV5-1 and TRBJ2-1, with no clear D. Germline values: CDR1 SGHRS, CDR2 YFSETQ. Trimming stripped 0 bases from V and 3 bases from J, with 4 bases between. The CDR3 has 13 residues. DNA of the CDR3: TGCGCCAGCAGCTTGGGGGACTACAATGAGCAGTTCTTC. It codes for CASSLGDYNEQFF.

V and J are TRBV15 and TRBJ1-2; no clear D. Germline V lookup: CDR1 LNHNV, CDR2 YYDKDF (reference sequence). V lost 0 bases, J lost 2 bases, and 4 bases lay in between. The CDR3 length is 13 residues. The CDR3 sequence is CATSRDKNYGYTF. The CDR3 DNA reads TGTGCCACCAGCAGAGATAAGAACTATGGCTACACCTTC.

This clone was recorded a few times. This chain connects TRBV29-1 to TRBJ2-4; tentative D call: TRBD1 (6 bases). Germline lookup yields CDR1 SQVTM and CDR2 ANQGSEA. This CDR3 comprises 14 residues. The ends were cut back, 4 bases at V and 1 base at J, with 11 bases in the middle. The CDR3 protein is CSVGGDRAKNIQYF. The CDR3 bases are TGCAGCGTTGGGGGAGACAGGGCCAAAAACATTCAGTACTTC.

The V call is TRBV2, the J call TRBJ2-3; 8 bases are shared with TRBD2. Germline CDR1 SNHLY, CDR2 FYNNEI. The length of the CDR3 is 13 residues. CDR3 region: CALGGGQADTQYF. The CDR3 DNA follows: TGTGCGTTGGGCGGGGGGCAAGCAGATACGCAGTATTTT. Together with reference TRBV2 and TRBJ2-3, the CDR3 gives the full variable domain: EPEVTQTPSHQVTQMGQEVILRCVPISNHLYFYWYRQILGQKVEFLVSFYNNEISEKSEIFDDQFSVERPDGSNFTLKIRSTKLEDSAMYFCALGGGQADTQYFGPGTRLTVL.

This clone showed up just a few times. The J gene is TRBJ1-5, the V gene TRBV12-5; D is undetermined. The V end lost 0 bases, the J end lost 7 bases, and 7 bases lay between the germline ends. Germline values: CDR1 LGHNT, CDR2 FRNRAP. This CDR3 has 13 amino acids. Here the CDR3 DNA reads TGTGCTAGTGGTTTGGTTGATGGGCAGCCCCAGCATTTT. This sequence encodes CASGLVDGQPQHF.

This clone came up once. The chain's CDR3 is CATSRAQGQRVTGELFF. Here the CDR3 DNA reads TGTGCCACCAGCAGAGCCCAGGGACAGAGGGTCACCGGGGAGCTGTTTTTT. V and J are TRBV15 and TRBJ2-2, with 7 bases identical to TRBD1. V gave up 1 base and J gave up 4 bases; unmatched junction bases: 9. Germline loops: CDR1 LNHNV, CDR2 YYDKDF (reference sequence). This CDR3 has 17 amino acids.

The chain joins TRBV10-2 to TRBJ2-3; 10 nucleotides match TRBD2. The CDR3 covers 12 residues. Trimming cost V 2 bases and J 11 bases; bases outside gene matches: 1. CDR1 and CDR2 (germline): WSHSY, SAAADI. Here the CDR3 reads CASSEPSGGQYF. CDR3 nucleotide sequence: TGCGCCAGCAGTGAGCCTAGCGGGGGGCAGTATTTT.

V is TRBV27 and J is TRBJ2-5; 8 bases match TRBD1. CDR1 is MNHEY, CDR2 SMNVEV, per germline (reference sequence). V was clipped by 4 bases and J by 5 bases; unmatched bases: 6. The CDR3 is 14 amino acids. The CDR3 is CASSSFRGRETQYF. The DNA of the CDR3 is TGTGCCAGCAGTTCCTTCAGGGGGCGGGAGACCCAGTACTTC.

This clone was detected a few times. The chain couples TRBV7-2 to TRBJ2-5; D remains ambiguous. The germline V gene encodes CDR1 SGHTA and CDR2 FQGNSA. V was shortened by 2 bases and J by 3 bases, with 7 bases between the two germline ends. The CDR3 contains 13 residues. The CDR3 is CASSLMAEETQYF. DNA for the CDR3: TGTGCCAGCAGCTTAATGGCGGAAGAGACCCAGTACTTC.

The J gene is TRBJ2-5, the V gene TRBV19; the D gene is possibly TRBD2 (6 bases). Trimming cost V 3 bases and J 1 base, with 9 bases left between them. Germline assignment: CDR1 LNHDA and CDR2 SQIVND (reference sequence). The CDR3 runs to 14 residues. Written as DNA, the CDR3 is TGTGCCAGTAGTATCAGGCGGGGCCAAGAGACCCAGTACTTC. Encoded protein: CASSIRRGQETQYF.

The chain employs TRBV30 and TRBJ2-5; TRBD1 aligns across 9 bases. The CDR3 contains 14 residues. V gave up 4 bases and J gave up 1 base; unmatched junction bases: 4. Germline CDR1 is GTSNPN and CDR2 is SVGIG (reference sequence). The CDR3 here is CAWNRDRAQETQYF. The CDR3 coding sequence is TGTGCCTGGAACCGGGACAGGGCCCAAGAGACCCAGTACTTC.

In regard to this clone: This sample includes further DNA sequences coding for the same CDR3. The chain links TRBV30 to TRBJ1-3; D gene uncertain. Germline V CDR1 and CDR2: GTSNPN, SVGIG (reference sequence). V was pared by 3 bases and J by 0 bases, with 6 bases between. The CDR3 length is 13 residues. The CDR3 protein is CAWSPNSGNTIYF. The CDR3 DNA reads TGTGCCTGGAGCCCGAACTCTGGAAACACCATATATTTT.

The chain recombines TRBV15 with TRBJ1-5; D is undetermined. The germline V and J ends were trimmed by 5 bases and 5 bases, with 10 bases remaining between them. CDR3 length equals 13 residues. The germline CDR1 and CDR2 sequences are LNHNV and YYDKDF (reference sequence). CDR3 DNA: TGTGCCACCAGCCTAGTGAACGATCAGCCCCAGCATTTT. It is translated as CATSLVNDQPQHF.

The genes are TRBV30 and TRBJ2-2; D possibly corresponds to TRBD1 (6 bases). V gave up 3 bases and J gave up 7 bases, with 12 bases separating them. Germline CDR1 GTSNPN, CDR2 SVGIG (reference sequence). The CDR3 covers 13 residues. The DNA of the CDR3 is TGTGCCTGGAGCCCAACAGGGATCGGGGAGCTGTTTTTT. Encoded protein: CAWSPTGIGELFF.

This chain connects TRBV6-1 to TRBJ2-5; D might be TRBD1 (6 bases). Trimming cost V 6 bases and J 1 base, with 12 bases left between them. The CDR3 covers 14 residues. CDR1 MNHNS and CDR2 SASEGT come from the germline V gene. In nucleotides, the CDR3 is TGTGCCAGCAGGAGGGGGTGGCCCCAAGAGACCCAGTACTTC. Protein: CASRRGWPQETQYF.

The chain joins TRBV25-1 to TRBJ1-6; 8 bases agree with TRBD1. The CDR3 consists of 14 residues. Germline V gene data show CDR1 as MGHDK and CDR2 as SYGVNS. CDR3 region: CACTGGSYNSPLHF. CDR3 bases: TGTGCTTGTACAGGGGGCTCCTATAATTCACCCCTCCACTTT.

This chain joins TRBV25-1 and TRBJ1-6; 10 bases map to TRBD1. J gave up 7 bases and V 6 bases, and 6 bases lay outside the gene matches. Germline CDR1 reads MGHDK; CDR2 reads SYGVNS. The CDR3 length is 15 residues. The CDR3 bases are TGTGCCAGCAGGTTCGACAGGGGGCAAAATTCACCCCTCCACTTT. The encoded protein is CASRFDRGQNSPLHF.

CDR3 loop: CASSGILGETQYF. In DNA form, the CDR3 reads TGTGCCAGCAGTGGTATCCTAGGGGAGACCCAGTACTTC. V is TRBV13 and J is TRBJ2-5; no reliable D call. The V gene's germline CDR1 is PRHDT and CDR2 FYEKMQ (reference sequence). Deletions cut 6 bases from V and 5 bases from J, with 13 bases between. The CDR3 length is 13 residues.

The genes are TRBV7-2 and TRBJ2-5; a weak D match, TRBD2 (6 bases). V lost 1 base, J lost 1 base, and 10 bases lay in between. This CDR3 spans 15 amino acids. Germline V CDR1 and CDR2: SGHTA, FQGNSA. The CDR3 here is CASSLDGLRQETQYF. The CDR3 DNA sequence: TGTGCCAGCAGCTTAGATGGACTACGCCAAGAGACCCAGTACTTC.

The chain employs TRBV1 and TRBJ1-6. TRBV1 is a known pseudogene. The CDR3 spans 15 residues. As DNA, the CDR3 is TGCACCAGCAGCCGTAAAAGGACGGAGAATTCACCCCTCCACTTT. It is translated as CTSSRKRTENSPLHF.